These 19 T cell receptor beta chains were all obtained from the same sample, sequenced in a study of cytomegalovirus exposure and HLA in healthy donors. The PCR used 60 Vbeta and 13 Jbeta primers. The table came from immunoSEQ multiplex PCR; TCRdb's copy has only in-frame clones and leaves some out. The table has 130,000 to 150,000 clones, about 80% seen once; the top ten hold roughly 10%. The sequenced sample was PBMCs. These receptors were obtained from a woman aged 55 to 70 in good health and CMV-seropositive.

The chain has TRBV28 and TRBJ2-7, with 10 bases identical to TRBD1. V lost 4 bases to trimming and J lost 3 bases; unmatched junction nucleotides: 6. Germline assignment: CDR1 MDHEN and CDR2 SYDVKM. The CDR3 extends over 15 amino acids. The CDR3, as DNA: TGTGCCAGCAGTTCCCGGGACAGGGGATACTACGAGCAGTACTTC. Translating gives CASSSRDRGYYEQYF.

The rearrangement uses TRBV21-1 and TRBJ1-5; the D call in the table, TRBD1, was not verified against the DNA. TRBV21-1 represents a pseudogene. The CDR3 consists of 13 residues. CDR3 in amino acids: CASSGQEDQPQHF. CDR3 DNA: TGTGCCAGCAGTGGACAGGAGGATCAGCCCCAGCATTTT.

This clone was found a few times. The gene calls are TRBV27 and TRBJ2-7, with unresolved D. The V end lost 9 bases, the J end lost 1 base, and 16 bases lay between the germline ends. This CDR3 region has 14 residues. Germline V gives CDR1 MNHEY, CDR2 SMNVEV (reference sequence). The CDR3 coding sequence is TGTGCCAGTAAAGTAGCCGCCGCGTCCTACGAGCAGTACTTC. It encodes CASKVAAASYEQYF.

The V and J genes are TRBV7-6 and TRBJ2-3; D is perhaps TRBD1 (6 bases). Germline CDR1 SGHVS, CDR2 FNYEAQ. The CDR3 runs 11 residues. The V end lost 5 bases, the J end lost 12 bases, and 12 bases lay between the germline ends. CDR3 sequence reads: CASSQGPLQYF. CDR3 in DNA: TGTGCCAGCAGCCAGGGGCCCTTACAGTATTTT.

The chain has TRBV6-1 and TRBJ2-7; maybe TRBD1 (7 bases). Germline CDR1 is MNHNS and CDR2 is SASEGT. V was clipped by 6 bases and J by 4 bases, with 19 bases between them. CDR3 length equals 15 residues. The CDR3 DNA follows: TGTGCCAGCAGCGAATTGACAGGGACTTCGTACGAGCAGTACTTC. Translation: CASSELTGTSYEQYF.

As DNA, the CDR3 is TGTGCCAGCAGATCGGACTTCTTGGGGACCGGGGAGCTGTTTTTT. Protein sequence: CASRSDFLGTGELFF. This sequence joins TRBV6-5 and TRBJ2-2; D is possibly TRBD2 (5 bases). CDR3 size: 15 residues. With 6 bases removed from V and 5 bases from J, the gap between germline ends came to 16 bases. Germline V gives CDR1 MNHEY, CDR2 SVGAGI.

This chain uses TRBV28 with TRBJ2-1; no definite D call. Germline-derived CDR1 and CDR2 are MDHEN and SYDVKM. Trimming cost V 6 bases and J 7 bases, with 10 bases left between them. The CDR3 is 12 amino acids. CDR3: CASSQSRNEQFF. In DNA form, the CDR3 reads TGTGCCAGCAGCCAATCGAGAAATGAGCAGTTCTTC.

The chain carries TRBV11-2 and TRBJ2-7, with D perhaps TRBD1 (6 bases). The CDR3 length is 12 residues. Trimming left V 5 bases short and J 9 bases short, with 14 bases between. Per germline, CDR1 SGHAT and CDR2 FQNNGV. CDR3 DNA: TGTGCCAGCAGCCCGCTGATGGGGGCGCAGTACTTC. It is translated as CASSPLMGAQYF.

The chain carries TRBV4-3 and TRBJ2-1, with D possibly TRBD2 on 6 matching bases. The CDR3 covers 15 residues. V shed 1 base and J shed 3 bases, with 10 bases lying between them. The germline V gene has CDR1 LGHNA and CDR2 YSLEER. CDR3 in amino acids: CASSQVAEFYNEQFF. The CDR3 region has the DNA TGCGCCAGCAGCCAAGTAGCGGAGTTCTACAATGAGCAGTTCTTC.

This clone has only one observation. V is TRBV15 and J is TRBJ2-1; no definite D call. Per germline, CDR1 LNHNV and CDR2 YYDKDF (reference sequence). Trimming pared 5 bases from V and 4 bases from J, leaving 3 bases between. The CDR3 consists of 11 residues. CDR3 sequence: CATSLYNEQFF. The CDR3 coding sequence is TGTGCCACCAGCTTATACAATGAGCAGTTCTTC.

The gene calls are TRBV19 and TRBJ1-4; tentatively, D is TRBD1 (6 bases). The CDR3 has 16 amino acids. V was trimmed by 5 bases and J by 0 bases, leaving 13 bases between them. Looked up from germline, CDR1 is LNHDA and CDR2 is SQIVND (reference sequence). CDR3 in DNA: TGTGCCAGTAGTTCTAGGAACAGGGCAACTAATGAAAAACTGTTTTTT. Translating gives CASSSRNRATNEKLFF.

V is TRBV6-5 and J is TRBJ2-3; a possible D gene is TRBD1 (6 bases). The CDR3 is 15 amino acids. The ends were cut back, 2 bases at V and 0 bases at J, with 9 bases in the middle. Germline V CDR1 and CDR2: MNHEY, SVGAGI. The CDR3 here is CASSYGGSSTDTQYF. CDR3 coding DNA: TGTGCCAGCAGTTACGGGGGCTCTAGCACAGATACGCAGTATTTT.

The chain joins TRBV28 to TRBJ1-5; TRBD1 might be the D (6 bases). This CDR3 has 16 residues. The germline CDR1 and CDR2 sequences are MDHEN and SYDVKM. V lost 4 bases and J 2 bases, leaving 15 bases between the germline ends. DNA for the CDR3: TGTGCCAGCAGTTCTCCCGGGGGGGCGGGCAATCAGCCCCAGCATTTT. Amino acid sequence: CASSSPGGAGNQPQHF.

The chain uses TRBV7-6 and TRBJ2-7; no clear D. The CDR3 has 13 residues. Trimming took off 2 bases at V and 2 bases at J, with 7 bases between the two ends. Germline lookup yields CDR1 SGHVS and CDR2 FNYEAQ. DNA for the CDR3: TGTGCCAGCAGCTTACAAGAGACCTACGAGCAGTACTTC. Translation gives CASSLQETYEQYF.

The chain carries TRBV18 and TRBJ1-5; 7 positions match TRBD1. The J segment lost 5 bases and the V segment lost 6 bases, leaving 10 bases of the junction unmatched. This CDR3 has 15 residues. Germline V gene lookup returns CDR1 KGHSH and CDR2 LQKENI. The CDR3 region has the DNA TGTGCCAGCTCCCCGACCCAGGGGGAGGATCAGCCCCAGCATTTT. Protein: CASSPTQGEDQPQHF.

This clone was found once. The chain has TRBV19 and TRBJ2-2; possible D gene TRBD1, 6 bases. Germline lookup yields CDR1 LNHDA and CDR2 SQIVND (reference sequence). This CDR3 is built from 12 residues. Deletions cut 6 bases from V and 6 bases from J, with 8 bases between. The CDR3 sequence is CASSRTAGELFF. Written as DNA, the CDR3 is TGTGCCAGTAGCCGGACAGCCGGGGAGCTGTTTTTT.

The count of this clone is one. The chain has TRBV5-1 and TRBJ2-2; D possibly corresponds to TRBD2 (5 bases). The germline gives CDR1 SGHRS, CDR2 YFSETQ. The ends were cut back, 4 bases at V and 0 bases at J, with 16 bases in the middle. The CDR3 consists of 17 residues. The CDR3: CASSMDLGVANTGELFF. The CDR3, as DNA: TGCGCCAGCAGCATGGATCTCGGGGTCGCGAACACCGGGGAGCTGTTTTTT.

The J gene is TRBJ1-5, the V gene TRBV5-1; no clear D. Germline assignment: CDR1 SGHRS and CDR2 YFSETQ. V lost 3 bases to trimming and J lost 2 bases, with 9 bases between them. The CDR3 totals 14 residues. CDR3 amino acids: CASSSRAGNQPQHF. The CDR3, as DNA: TGCGCCAGCAGCTCGAGGGCCGGCAATCAGCCCCAGCATTTT.

The chain joins TRBV7-8 to TRBJ2-5; D gene uncertain. The CDR3 totals 14 residues. Per germline, CDR1 SGHVS and CDR2 FQNEAQ. V was shortened by 5 bases and J by 0 bases, with 10 bases between the two germline ends. The CDR3 protein is CASSPSENQETQYF. The CDR3 region has the DNA TGTGCCAGCAGCCCCAGCGAGAACCAAGAGACCCAGTACTTC.